Below, 12 T cell receptor beta chains from the same sample are listed, as sequenced in a study of shared clonotypes between healthy human individuals. Clones were read by immunoSEQ multiplex PCR, and TCRdb kept only the in-frame ones, dropping some. The table records about 1 million clones, about 70% of them present only once. The sample taken for sequencing was memory CD4+ T cells sorted from blood. Subset denoted: CD45RA-negative fraction. The origin of the receptors is a man between 18 and 29 years old in good health.

The chain uses TRBV5-6 and TRBJ2-6; tentative D call: TRBD2 (5 bases). The CDR3 has 17 amino acids. Trimming took off 4 bases at V and 0 bases at J, with 14 bases between the two ends. Germline V gives CDR1 SGHDT, CDR2 YYEEEE. The CDR3 sequence is CASSRRTARSGANVLTF. The CDR3, as DNA: TGTGCCAGCAGCCGGAGGACGGCCCGCTCTGGGGCCAACGTCCTGACTTTC.

The rearrangement joins TRBV7-2 to TRBJ2-3; the D is unclear. This CDR3 is built from 12 residues. V was trimmed by 1 base and J by 6 bases, leaving 5 bases between them. Germline CDR1 SGHTA, CDR2 FQGNSA. CDR3 sequence: CASSLDRDTQYF. For the CDR3, the DNA is TGTGCCAGCAGCTTAGATCGCGATACGCAGTATTTT.

This chain connects TRBV5-4 to TRBJ2-6, with TRBD2 identical over 13 bases. The V segment lost 0 bases and the J segment 1 base; nucleotides outside the gene matches: 7. Germline CDR1 SGHNT, CDR2 YYREEE (reference sequence). The CDR3 is made up of 20 amino acids. CDR3 nucleotide sequence: TGTGCCAGCAGCTTGGGACTAGCGGGAGGATCGGGTTCTGGGGCCAACGTCCTGACTTTC. It translates to CASSLGLAGGSGSGANVLTF.

The V call is TRBV10-3, the J call TRBJ1-2; the match to TRBD1 covers 7 bases. Germline V gene lookup returns CDR1 ENHRY and CDR2 SYGVKD. V trimming: 2 bases; J trimming: 2 bases; junction bases outside the gene matches: 5. CDR3 length: 15 residues. The CDR3 sequence is CAISEPTGKNYGYTF. DNA for the CDR3: TGTGCCATCAGTGAGCCGACAGGGAAGAACTATGGCTACACCTTC.

The chain couples TRBV5-5 to TRBJ2-7; D gene uncertain. The V gene's germline CDR1 is SGHKS and CDR2 YYEKEE (reference sequence). The V end lost 5 bases, the J end lost 4 bases, and 7 bases lay between the germline ends. This CDR3 has 11 amino acids. CDR3 nucleotides: TGTGCCAGCAGTTATGAGTACGAGCAGTACTTC. Amino acids: CASSYEYEQYF.

This chain links TRBV30 with TRBJ1-2; no clear D gene. Germline V lookup: CDR1 GTSNPN, CDR2 SVGIG (reference sequence). V gave up 3 bases and J gave up 3 bases, with 11 bases separating them. CDR3 length equals 13 residues. The CDR3 DNA reads as TGTGCCTGGAGGGAGAGGTTGGACTATGGCTACACCTTC. Translating it yields CAWRERLDYGYTF.

The chain combines TRBV5-1 with TRBJ2-5, with 10 bases lining up with TRBD2. The CDR3 consists of 15 residues. V was pared by 0 bases and J by 6 bases, with 5 bases of the junction left unmatched. Germline CDR1 is SGHRS and CDR2 is YFSETQ. CDR3 region: CASSLGAGGQKTQYF. The CDR3 region has the DNA TGCGCCAGCAGCTTGGGAGCGGGGGGGCAAAAGACCCAGTACTTC.

The rearrangement uses TRBV18 and TRBJ2-1; the D gene is possibly TRBD2 (7 bases). V lost 2 bases and J 6 bases, leaving 11 bases between the germline ends. The CDR3 has 14 amino acids. CDR1 and CDR2 (germline): KGHSH, LQKENI. The CDR3 region is CASSPIGGLNEQFF. For the CDR3, the DNA is TGTGCCAGCTCACCAATCGGGGGGCTCAATGAGCAGTTCTTC.

This chain connects TRBV2 to TRBJ2-2; 7 bases fit TRBD1. Germline assignment: CDR1 SNHLY and CDR2 FYNNEI. Trimming at V came to 6 bases and at J to 6 bases, leaving 4 bases not matched to a gene. This CDR3 contains 13 residues. The CDR3 coding sequence is TGTGCCAGCAGGGTGACAGGGCCCGGGGAGCTGTTTTTT. Translated, it gives CASRVTGPGELFF.

This clone showed up just once. J is TRBJ1-2 and V is TRBV29-1; perhaps TRBD1 as D (5 bases). Germline V gene sequence: CDR1 SQVTM, CDR2 ANQGSEA. The CDR3 spans 12 residues. Trimming took off 4 bases at V and 4 bases at J, with 10 bases between the two ends. The CDR3 nucleotides read TGCAGCGTTGGGGAGGGGACCTATGGCTACACCTTC. Its protein product is CSVGEGTYGYTF.

This clone came up once. The chain carries TRBV11-2 and TRBJ2-5; D is unclear. CDR3 length equals 14 residues. Germline loops: CDR1 SGHAT, CDR2 FQNNGV. V dropped 5 bases and J dropped 5 bases, with 15 bases sitting between them. The CDR3 region is CASSLSIVGETQYF. The CDR3 DNA sequence: TGTGCCAGCAGCCTTAGCATCGTCGGGGAGACCCAGTACTTC.

The rearrangement joins TRBV7-2 to TRBJ2-5, with TRBD2 matching over 8 bases. The DNA end favors TRBJ2-7, so the J call may be wrong. The CDR3 runs to 14 residues. CDR1 is SGHTA, CDR2 FQGNSA, per germline. The CDR3 region is CASSFSGATYEQYF. In DNA, the CDR3 is TGTGCCAGCAGCTTTAGCGGGGCCACCTACGAGCAGTACTTC.